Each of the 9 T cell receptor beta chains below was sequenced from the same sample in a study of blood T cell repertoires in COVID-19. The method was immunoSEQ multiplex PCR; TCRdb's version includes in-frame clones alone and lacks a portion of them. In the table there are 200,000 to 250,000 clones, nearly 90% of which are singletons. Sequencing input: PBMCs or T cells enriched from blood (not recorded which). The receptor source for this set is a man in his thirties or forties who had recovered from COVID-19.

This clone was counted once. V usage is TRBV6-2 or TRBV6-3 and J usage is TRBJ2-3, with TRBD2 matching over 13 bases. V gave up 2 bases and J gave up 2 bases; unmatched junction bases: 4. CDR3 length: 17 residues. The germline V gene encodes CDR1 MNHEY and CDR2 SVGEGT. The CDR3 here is CASSYPTSGGPTDTQYF. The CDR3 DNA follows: TGTGCCAGCAGTTACCCGACTAGCGGGGGGCCCACAGATACGCAGTATTTT.

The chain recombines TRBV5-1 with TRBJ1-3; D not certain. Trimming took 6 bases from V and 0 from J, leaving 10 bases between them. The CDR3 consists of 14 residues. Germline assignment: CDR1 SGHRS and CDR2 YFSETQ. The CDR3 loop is CASKQASSGNTIYF. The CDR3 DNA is TGCGCCAGCAAACAAGCTAGCTCTGGAAACACCATATATTTT. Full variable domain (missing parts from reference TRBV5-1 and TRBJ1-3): KAGVTQTPRYLIKTRGQQVTLSCSPISGHRSVSWYQQTPGQGLQFLFEYFSETQRNKGNFPGRFSGRQFSNSRSEMNVSTLELGDSALYLCASKQASSGNTIYFGEGSWLTVV.

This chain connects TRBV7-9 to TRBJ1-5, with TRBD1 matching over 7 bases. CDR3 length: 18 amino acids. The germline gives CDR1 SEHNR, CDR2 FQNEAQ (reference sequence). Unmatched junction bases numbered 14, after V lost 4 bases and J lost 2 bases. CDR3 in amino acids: CASSSILDREDGNQPQHF. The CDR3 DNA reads TGTGCCAGCAGCTCCATATTAGACAGGGAGGATGGCAATCAGCCCCAGCATTTT.

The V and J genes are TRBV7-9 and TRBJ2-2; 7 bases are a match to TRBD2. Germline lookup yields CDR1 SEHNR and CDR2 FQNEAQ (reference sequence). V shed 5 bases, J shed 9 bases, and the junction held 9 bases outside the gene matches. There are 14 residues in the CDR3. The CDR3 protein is CASSPAGLLRELFF. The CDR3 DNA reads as TGTGCCAGCAGCCCAGCGGGACTACTGCGGGAGCTGTTTTTT.

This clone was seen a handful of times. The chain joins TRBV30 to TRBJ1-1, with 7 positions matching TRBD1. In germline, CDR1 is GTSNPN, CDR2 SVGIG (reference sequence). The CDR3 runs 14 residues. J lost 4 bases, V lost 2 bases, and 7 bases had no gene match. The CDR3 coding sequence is TGTGCCTGGAGTCTCTCGACAGGGAGCACTGAAGCTTTCTTT. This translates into CAWSLSTGSTEAFF.

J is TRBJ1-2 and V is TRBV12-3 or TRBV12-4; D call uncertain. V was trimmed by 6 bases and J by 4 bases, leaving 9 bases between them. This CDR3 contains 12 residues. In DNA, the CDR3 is TGTGCCAGCAGCCACGTGAGCTATGGCTACACCTTC. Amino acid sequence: CASSHVSYGYTF.

In DNA form, the CDR3 reads TGCGCCAGCAGCCAAGCGGGGGTGGACGGGCCCGGGGCCAACGTCCTGACTTTC. It codes for CASSQAGVDGPGANVLTF. The rearrangement joins TRBV4-3 to TRBJ2-6; D possibly corresponds to TRBD2 (6 bases). The germline V gene encodes CDR1 LGHNA and CDR2 YSLEER. V was cut by 1 base and J by 4 bases, with 17 bases left in between. There are 18 residues in the CDR3.

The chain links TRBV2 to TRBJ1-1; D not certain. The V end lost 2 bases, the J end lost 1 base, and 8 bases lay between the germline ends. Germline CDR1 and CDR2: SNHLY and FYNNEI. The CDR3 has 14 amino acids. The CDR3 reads CASSERVRNTEAFF. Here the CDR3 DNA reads TGTGCCAGCAGTGAACGGGTCAGGAACACTGAAGCTTTCTTT. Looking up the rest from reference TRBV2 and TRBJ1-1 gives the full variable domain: EPEVTQTPSHQVTQMGQEVILRCVPISNHLYFYWYRQILGQKVEFLVSFYNNEISEKSEIFDDQFSVERPDGSNFTLKIRSTKLEDSAMYFCASSERVRNTEAFFGQGTRLTVV.

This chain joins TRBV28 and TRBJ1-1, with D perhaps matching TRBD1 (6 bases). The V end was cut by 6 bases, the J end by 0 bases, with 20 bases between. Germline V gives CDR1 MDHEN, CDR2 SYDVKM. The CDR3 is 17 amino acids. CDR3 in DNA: TGTGCCAGCAGCCCTCCCATGGGGGGGGCCGTGAACACTGAAGCTTTCTTT. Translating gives CASSPPMGGAVNTEAFF.